This is a list of T cell receptor beta chains from one sample in a study of blood T cell repertoires in COVID-19. Method: immunoSEQ multiplex PCR; TCRdb's copy keeps in-frame clones and lacks some. The profile shows some 320,000 clones, roughly 90% of them singletons. The sequenced material came from PBMCs or T cells enriched from blood (not recorded which). The source is a woman between 50 and 59 years old who had been exposed to COVID-19. Both conserved end residues are trimmed from each CDR3. Fields, in order: V gene, J gene, CDR3 protein.

TRBV6-5	TRBJ1-5	ASSYSGTGGQPQH
TRBV5-6	TRBJ1-2	ASTFGSNYGYT
TRBV19	TRBJ2-7	ASSILSDSSYEQY
TRBV10-3	TRBJ2-1	AISGQGSYNEQF
TRBV5-4	TRBJ2-1	ASSFGGAVGNEQF
TRBV18	TRBJ2-3	ASSPPGQGRTDTQY
TRBV3-1/TRBV3-2	TRBJ1-2	ASKPGGVDYGYT
TRBV5-1	TRBJ2-1	ASSAGGAGYNEQF
TRBV29-1	TRBJ2-7	SVAVAGYEQY
TRBV19	TRBJ1-5	ASSIPRQPQH
TRBV3-1/TRBV3-2	TRBJ2-7	ASSPDTGYEQY
TRBV14	TRBJ1-3	ASSRQGALSGNTIY
TRBV19	TRBJ2-7	ASSKTDLSYEQY
TRBV27	TRBJ1-5	ASSLNYPPSNQPQH
TRBV10-3	TRBJ2-2	AISELRVPGELF
TRBV7-9	TRBJ2-7	ASSLVGGTSGRYYEQY
TRBV5-1	TRBJ2-7	ASSSSGGVYEQY
TRBV7-9	TRBJ1-2	ASSLAVGGANYGYT
TRBV24-1	TRBJ2-7	ATSGVGLEGSYEQY
TRBV6-5	TRBJ2-7	ASSDRVAYEQY
TRBV18	TRBJ1-1	ASSGGQSNEAF
TRBV10-3	TRBJ1-2	AIFGTDNGYT
TRBV5-1	TRBJ2-7	ASSFTGTGPYEQY
TRBV7-2	TRBJ2-1	ASSLGGSYNEQF
TRBV5-1	TRBJ2-5	ASSLTTGLETQY
TRBV7-6	TRBJ1-1	ASSLVMAGGAGTEAF
TRBV19	TRBJ1-2	ASSPGRGRDYGYT
TRBV29-1	TRBJ2-1	SVAGTAYNEQF
TRBV5-1	TRBJ1-1	ASSSTLVNTEAF
TRBV3-1/TRBV3-2	TRBJ2-3	ASSQVYGGANGPTDTQY
TRBV5-6	TRBJ1-3	ASSPGTPGNTIY
TRBV5-1	TRBJ1-3	ASSLATGGGNTIY
TRBV7-9	TRBJ1-4	ASSPSSDEKLF
TRBV7-9	TRBJ1-1	ASSSLDFVGVNTEAF
TRBV27	TRBJ1-1	ASSLSGGVRDTEAF
TRBV18	TRBJ1-1	ASFSGHRNTEAF
TRBV20-1	TRBJ1-2	SASTGTGGYT
TRBV10-2	TRBJ2-3	ASMRGSVTDTQY
TRBV5-1	TRBJ2-3	ASSLAASTMDTQY
TRBV27	TRBJ2-5	ASSPSLAGQETQY
TRBV5-1	TRBJ2-1	ASSLLMDRAGFSGEQF
TRBV5-1	TRBJ2-1	ASSLVSRTRPYNEQF
TRBV28	TRBJ1-5	ASTLAGTHSNQPQH
TRBV5-4	TRBJ1-2	ASSLIGVPLSDGYT
TRBV28	TRBJ1-1	ASSLWSGDTEAF
TRBV6-5	TRBJ2-5	ASRASGGARETQY
TRBV30	TRBJ1-4	AWSLQGTNEKLF
TRBV2	TRBJ2-6	ASTYADSGANVLT
TRBV28	TRBJ1-3	ATQGWSGNTIY
TRBV4-2	TRBJ2-1	ASSQVGLAGGRRANEQF
TRBV2	TRBJ1-2	ASSGDRGPVGYT
TRBV2	TRBJ2-2	ASSGISGGATGELF
TRBV2	TRBJ2-1	ASGLDSYNEQF
TRBV18	TRBJ2-5	ASSHRDREQETQY
TRBV6-5	TRBJ2-7	ASSTSGGASGEQY